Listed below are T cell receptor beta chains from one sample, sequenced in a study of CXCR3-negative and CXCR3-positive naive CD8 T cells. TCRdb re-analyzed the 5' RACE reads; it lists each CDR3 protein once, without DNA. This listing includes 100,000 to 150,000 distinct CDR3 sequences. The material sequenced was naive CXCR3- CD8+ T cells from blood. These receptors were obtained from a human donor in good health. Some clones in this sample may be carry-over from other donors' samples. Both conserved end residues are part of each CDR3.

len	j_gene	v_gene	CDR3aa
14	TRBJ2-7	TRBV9	CASGPSGGTYEQYF
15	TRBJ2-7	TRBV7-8	CASSPTSGRRSEQYF
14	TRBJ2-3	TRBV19	CASTPGGYTDTQYF
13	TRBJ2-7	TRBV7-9	CASSRALPYEQYF
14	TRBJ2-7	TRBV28	CASSTGQGTYEQYF
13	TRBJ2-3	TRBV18	CASSPPGTDTQYF
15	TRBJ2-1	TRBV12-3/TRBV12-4	CASSPLSGGLLVQFF
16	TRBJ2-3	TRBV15	CATSSPGLAGKVTQYF
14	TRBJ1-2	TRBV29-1	CSVPGQGSPYGYTF
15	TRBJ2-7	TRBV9	CASSVGSGLLNEQYF
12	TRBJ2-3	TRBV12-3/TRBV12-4	CASSLSSDTQYF
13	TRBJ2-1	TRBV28	CASSLSEANEQFF
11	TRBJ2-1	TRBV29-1	CSVDLYSEQFF
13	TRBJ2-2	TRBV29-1	CSVENENTGELFF
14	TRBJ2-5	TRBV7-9	CASSLRQYQETQYF
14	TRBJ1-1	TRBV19	CASSISGPNTEAFF
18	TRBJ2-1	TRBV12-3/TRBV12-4	CASTPGTRGRKSYNEQFF
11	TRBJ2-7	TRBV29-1	CSVGPTDEQYF
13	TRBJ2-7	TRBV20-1	CSAKQGTELEQYF
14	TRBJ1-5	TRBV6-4	CASSEGDSNQPQHF
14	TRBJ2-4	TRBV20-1	CSARLQGQGNIQYF
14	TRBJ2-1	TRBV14	CASMSGTNYNEQFF
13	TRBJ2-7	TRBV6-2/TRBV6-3	CASSYEVSYEQYF
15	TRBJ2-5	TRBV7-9	CASSPRTGDQETQYF
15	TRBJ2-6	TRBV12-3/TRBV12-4	CASSFWSSGANVLTF
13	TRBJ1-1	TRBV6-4	CASSEDSVSEAFF
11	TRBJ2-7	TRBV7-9	CASGTTYEQYF
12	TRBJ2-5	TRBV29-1	CSVKTGQETQYF
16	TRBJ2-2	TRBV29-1	CSVEDPGQGITAELFF
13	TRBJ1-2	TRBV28	CASSSPGGKGYTF